These T cell receptor beta chains were read from a single sample in a study of graft-versus-host responses after intestinal transplantation. Their specific antigens are unknown. Here immunoSEQ multiplex PCR was the method, and the copy in TCRdb shows in-frame clones only, minus some. Found here are 100,000 or so clones, 80% to 95% of them singletons; the top ten hold around 0.17%. The material was unstimulated CD4+ T cells sorted from spleen or lymph node cells, obtained before intestinal transplant. The source of these receptors is a human donor who received an intestinal transplant. Both conserved end residues are part of each CDR3. The order of the fields is CDR3 protein, CDR3 DNA, D gene, J gene, clone size, V gene. D genes are given only for firm matches. Clone size is stated in some rows and not others, as once, few, many or a class when expanded.

CDR3 protein: CASSYRGYGYTF; CDR3 DNA: TGTGCCAGCAGTTATAGGGGGTATGGCTACACCTTC; D gene: .; J gene: TRBJ1-2; clone size: few; V gene: TRBV6-5
CDR3 protein: CASSLSEGVRNSPLHF; CDR3 DNA: TGTGCCAGCAGTTTATCGGAAGGGGTTCGCAATTCACCCCTCCACTTT; D gene: .; J gene: TRBJ1-6; clone size: .; V gene: TRBV27
CDR3 protein: CASSVEGGAPHYGYTF; CDR3 DNA: TGTGCCAGCAGCGTAGAAGGGGGGGCGCCCCACTATGGCTACACCTTC; D gene: .; J gene: TRBJ1-2; clone size: .; V gene: TRBV9
CDR3 protein: CASSALGGLGTGELFF; CDR3 DNA: TGTGCCAGTAGCGCTCTGGGAGGGCTGGGGACCGGGGAGCTGTTTTTT; D gene: TRBD2; J gene: TRBJ2-2; clone size: once; V gene: TRBV19
CDR3 protein: CASSLLGTGLAFF; CDR3 DNA: TGTGCCAGCAGCTTATTGGGGACAGGTTTAGCTTTCTTT; D gene: TRBD1; J gene: TRBJ1-1; clone size: .; V gene: TRBV7-9
CDR3 protein: CASSTSGVSTDTQYF; CDR3 DNA: TGCGCCAGTTCTACTAGCGGGGTTAGCACAGATACGCAGTATTTT; D gene: TRBD2; J gene: TRBJ2-3; clone size: few; V gene: TRBV5-1
CDR3 protein: CACTGTGKNIQYF; CDR3 DNA: TGTGCATGCACCGGGACAGGCAAAAACATTCAGTACTTC; D gene: TRBD1; J gene: TRBJ2-4; clone size: .; V gene: TRBV30
CDR3 protein: CASSFGQGGYTF; CDR3 DNA: TGTGCCAGCAGCTTCGGACAGGGCGGCTACACCTTC; D gene: TRBD1; J gene: TRBJ1-2; clone size: few; V gene: TRBV7-2
CDR3 protein: CASSSSAGGSNEQFF; CDR3 DNA: TGCGCCAGCAGCTCTTCAGCGGGAGGAAGCAATGAGCAGTTCTTC; D gene: TRBD2; J gene: TRBJ2-1; clone size: .; V gene: TRBV5-1
CDR3 protein: CASSPGTGWSDTQYF; CDR3 DNA: TGCGCCAGCAGCCCCGGGACAGGGTGGTCAGATACGCAGTATTTT; D gene: TRBD1; J gene: TRBJ2-3; clone size: .; V gene: TRBV5-1
CDR3 protein: CASSSLGTGTDTQYF; CDR3 DNA: TGTGCCAGCAGTTCCCTTGGGACAGGGACGGATACGCAGTATTTT; D gene: TRBD1; J gene: TRBJ2-3; clone size: .; V gene: TRBV27
CDR3 protein: CASRRRGSPAEAFF; CDR3 DNA: TGTGCCAGCAGGCGTAGGGGTTCCCCGGCTGAAGCTTTCTTT; D gene: .; J gene: TRBJ1-1; clone size: few; V gene: TRBV2
CDR3 protein: CATSRTTGVYTYNEQFF; CDR3 DNA: TGTGCCACCAGCAGGACTACAGGGGTATACACCTACAATGAGCAGTTCTTC; D gene: TRBD1; J gene: TRBJ2-1; clone size: .; V gene: TRBV15
CDR3 protein: CASSEVRKSTYEQYF; CDR3 DNA: TGTGCCAGCAGTGAAGTCAGGAAGAGTACCTACGAGCAGTACTTC; D gene: .; J gene: TRBJ2-7; clone size: .; V gene: TRBV2
CDR3 protein: CAWREATGVAAEVFF; CDR3 DNA: TGTGCCTGGAGAGAGGCGACAGGGGTAGCCGCCGAAGTGTTTTTT; D gene: TRBD1; J gene: TRBJ1-4; clone size: .; V gene: TRBV30
CDR3 protein: CASSETSGYYEQYF; CDR3 DNA: TGCGCCAGCAGTGAGACTAGCGGGTACTACGAGCAGTACTTC; D gene: TRBD2; J gene: TRBJ2-7; clone size: .; V gene: TRBV10-2
CDR3 protein: CSGGSGTGPFANTGELFF; CDR3 DNA: TGCAGCGGGGGGAGTGGGACAGGTCCCTTCGCGAACACCGGGGAGCTGTTTTTT; D gene: TRBD1; J gene: TRBJ2-2; clone size: .; V gene: TRBV29-1
CDR3 protein: CASSLGGGRNEKLFF; CDR3 DNA: TGTGCCAGCAGCTTGGGTGGGGGCCGTAATGAAAAACTGTTTTTT; D gene: .; J gene: TRBJ1-4; clone size: .; V gene: TRBV5-4
CDR3 protein: CASGGAGADAQETQYF; CDR3 DNA: TGCGCCAGCGGGGGGGCGGGGGCCGACGCCCAAGAGACCCAGTACTTC; D gene: .; J gene: TRBJ2-5; clone size: .; V gene: TRBV5-1
CDR3 protein: CSVEDTSGGTQYF; CDR3 DNA: TGCAGCGTTGAAGATACTAGCGGGGGGACCCAGTACTTC; D gene: TRBD2; J gene: TRBJ2-5; clone size: .; V gene: TRBV29-1
CDR3 protein: CASSSTEGTGQYF; CDR3 DNA: TGTGCCAGCAGCTCCACCGAGGGGACTGGGCAGTACTTC; D gene: .; J gene: TRBJ2-7; clone size: .; V gene: TRBV7-2
CDR3 protein: CASSPARRSGLGETQYF; CDR3 DNA: TGTGCCAGCAGCCCGGCGCGCAGGAGCGGTCTTGGGGAGACCCAGTACTTC; D gene: .; J gene: TRBJ2-5; clone size: .; V gene: TRBV11-2
CDR3 protein: CASSLDRQTETQYF; CDR3 DNA: TGTGCCAGCAGTCTTGACAGGCAGACAGAGACCCAGTACTTC; D gene: .; J gene: TRBJ2-5; clone size: .; V gene: TRBV7-7
CDR3 protein: CASSEGGRYEQYF; CDR3 DNA: TGTGCCAGCAGTGAAGGGGGCCGGTACGAGCAGTACTTC; D gene: .; J gene: TRBJ2-7; clone size: .; V gene: TRBV2
CDR3 protein: CASSLGDRAEAFF; CDR3 DNA: TGCGCCAGCAGCTTGGGGGACAGGGCGGAAGCTTTCTTT; D gene: TRBD1; J gene: TRBJ1-1; clone size: few; V gene: TRBV5-1
CDR3 protein: CASSPGTSGQETQYF; CDR3 DNA: TGCGCCAGCAGCCCAGGGACTAGCGGCCAAGAGACCCAGTACTTC; D gene: TRBD2; J gene: TRBJ2-5; clone size: .; V gene: TRBV5-1
CDR3 protein: CASSFRDRAYYSNQPQHF; CDR3 DNA: TGTGCCAGCAGTTTCCGGGACAGGGCATATTATAGCAATCAGCCCCAGCATTTT; D gene: TRBD1; J gene: TRBJ1-5; clone size: .; V gene: TRBV28
CDR3 protein: CASTGGSHEQYF; CDR3 DNA: TGTGCCAGTACCGGGGGTTCTCACGAGCAGTACTTC; D gene: .; J gene: TRBJ2-7; clone size: once; V gene: TRBV19
CDR3 protein: CASSYVTGGTIYF; CDR3 DNA: TGTGCCAGCAGTTACGTGACAGGGGGCACCATATATTTT; D gene: TRBD1; J gene: TRBJ1-3; clone size: .; V gene: TRBV6-5
CDR3 protein: CASLDDNYGYTF; CDR3 DNA: TGTGCCAGCTTAGATGATAACTATGGCTACACCTTC; D gene: .; J gene: TRBJ1-2; clone size: .; V gene: TRBV9
CDR3 protein: CAISGLGSQETQYF; CDR3 DNA: TGTGCCATCAGTGGGCTGGGGAGCCAAGAGACCCAGTACTTC; D gene: .; J gene: TRBJ2-5; clone size: .; V gene: TRBV10-3
CDR3 protein: CASSYMGASNSPLHF; CDR3 DNA: TGTGCCAGCAGTTACATGGGGGCCAGTAATTCACCCCTCCACTTT; D gene: .; J gene: TRBJ1-6; clone size: .; V gene: TRBV6-5
CDR3 protein: CASNAGVIEQYF; CDR3 DNA: TGTGCCAGCAATGCAGGGGTCATCGAGCAGTACTTC; D gene: .; J gene: TRBJ2-7; clone size: once; V gene: TRBV28
CDR3 protein: CASSLGLAGRRDTQYF; CDR3 DNA: TGTGCCAGCAGCCTTGGACTAGCGGGGCGTAGAGATACGCAGTATTTT; D gene: TRBD2; J gene: TRBJ2-3; clone size: .; V gene: TRBV4-2
CDR3 protein: CSVEGQTNTEAFF; CDR3 DNA: TGCAGCGTTGAGGGACAGACGAACACTGAAGCTTTCTTT; D gene: TRBD1; J gene: TRBJ1-1; clone size: .; V gene: TRBV29-1
CDR3 protein: CASSSSSAGGPETQYF; CDR3 DNA: TGCGCCAGCAGTTCCTCGTCAGCGGGAGGACCTGAGACCCAGTACTTC; D gene: TRBD2; J gene: TRBJ2-5; clone size: once; V gene: TRBV10-1
CDR3 protein: CASSFSFGTNEKLFF; CDR3 DNA: TGTGCCAGCAGCTTCAGTTTTGGAACTAATGAAAAACTGTTTTTT; D gene: .; J gene: TRBJ1-4; clone size: .; V gene: TRBV11-3
CDR3 protein: CASSQMAGGVTGELFF; CDR3 DNA: TGCGCCAGCAGCCAAATGGCGGGGGGGGTCACCGGGGAGCTGTTTTTT; D gene: TRBD2; J gene: TRBJ2-2; clone size: .; V gene: TRBV4-3
CDR3 protein: CASRSDRGLNSPLHF; CDR3 DNA: TGTGCCAGCCGATCGGACAGAGGGTTGAATTCACCCCTCCACTTT; D gene: .; J gene: TRBJ1-6; clone size: .; V gene: TRBV28
CDR3 protein: CASSWMLAGEAGANVLTF; CDR3 DNA: TGTGCCAGCAGTTGGATGCTAGCGGGAGAGGCTGGGGCCAACGTCCTGACTTTC; D gene: TRBD2; J gene: TRBJ2-6; clone size: .; V gene: TRBV28
CDR3 protein: CASSYRGTAQETQYF; CDR3 DNA: TGTGCCAGCAGTTACAGAGGGACAGCACAAGAGACCCAGTACTTC; D gene: TRBD1; J gene: TRBJ2-5; clone size: .; V gene: TRBV6-6
CDR3 protein: CASSEDQGYGYTF; CDR3 DNA: TGTGCCAGCAGTGAAGATCAGGGATATGGCTACACCTTC; D gene: .; J gene: TRBJ1-2; clone size: .; V gene: TRBV6-1
CDR3 protein: CASGGRESYGYTF; CDR3 DNA: TGCGCCAGCGGGGGGAGGGAATCCTATGGCTACACCTTC; D gene: .; J gene: TRBJ1-2; clone size: .; V gene: TRBV5-1
CDR3 protein: CASSQDRNYGYTF; CDR3 DNA: TGTGCCAGCAGCCAGGACAGGAACTATGGCTACACCTTC; D gene: TRBD1; J gene: TRBJ1-2; clone size: .; V gene: TRBV5-4
CDR3 protein: CASSYLLEAGENNEQFF; CDR3 DNA: TGTGCCAGCAGCTACCTACTGGAAGCGGGAGAGAACAATGAGCAGTTCTTC; D gene: TRBD2; J gene: TRBJ2-1; clone size: .; V gene: TRBV5-6
CDR3 protein: CASSSVAGSYNEQFF; CDR3 DNA: TGTGCCAGCAGTTCTGTAGCGGGCTCCTACAATGAGCAGTTCTTC; D gene: TRBD2; J gene: TRBJ2-1; clone size: .; V gene: TRBV6-4